A single sample gave rise to the 20 T cell receptor beta chains below, sequenced in a study of beta chain features in type 1 diabetes. Isolated RNA was reverse transcribed in full, so expressed TCRB transcripts were sequenced. The protocol was immunoSEQ multiplex PCR, while the TCRdb copy is restricted to in-frame clones and leaves out a portion. The table has about 660,000 clones, more than 12% seen once. Study-level findings and limits: TCRB CDR3 length was moderately but significantly reduced in all four CD4+ subsets of Type 1 diabetes patients.

No antigen has been assigned to these receptors. Sample: naive CD4+ T cells from blood. These receptors all stem from a man aged 18-30 years with type 1 diabetes.

This clone was observed a few times. The chain is built from TRBV5-1 and TRBJ2-7; 15 nucleotides match TRBD2. The CDR3 covers 20 residues. Germline trimming cut 4 bases from V and 4 bases from J; bases unmatched to any gene: 18. The germline V gene has CDR1 SGHRS and CDR2 YFSETQ. The CDR3, as DNA: TGCGCCAGCAGCGGGACCGGACTAGCGGGAGGGACGCCAGAGTTTTACGAGCAGTACTTC. Translation gives CASSGTGLAGGTPEFYEQYF.

The chain joins TRBV19 to TRBJ1-1; 8 nucleotides align to TRBD1. The V and J ends lost 1 base and 1 base, in that order; junction bases with no gene match: 11. CDR1 and CDR2 (germline): LNHDA, SQIVND (reference sequence). The CDR3 runs 18 residues. The CDR3 sequence: CASSIARQGINWNTEAFF. The CDR3 nucleotides read TGTGCCAGTAGTATAGCCCGACAGGGGATAAATTGGAACACTGAAGCTTTCTTT.

The rearrangement uses TRBV6-5 and TRBJ1-6; 11 nucleotides match TRBD1. This CDR3 is built from 14 residues. V trimming: 8 bases; J trimming: 13 bases; junction bases outside the gene matches: 10. Germline CDR1 reads MNHEY; CDR2 reads SVGAGI. This CDR3 reads CASRGQGARIPLHF. The DNA of the CDR3 is TGTGCCAGCCGAGGACAGGGGGCGCGGATTCCCCTCCACTTT.

This sequence joins TRBV6-5 and TRBJ2-3, with 8 bases that match TRBD2. From germline, CDR1 is MNHEY and CDR2 SVGAGI. Trimming cost V 2 bases and J 6 bases; bases outside gene matches: 10. This CDR3 contains 16 residues. The CDR3 DNA reads as TGTGCCAGCAGTTACGGCCGATCGGGAGGGAAGGATACGCAGTATTTT. This translates into CASSYGRSGGKDTQYF.

This clone occurred a few times. The chain recombines TRBV7-2 with TRBJ1-5, with D possibly matching TRBD1 (5 bases). V was clipped by 2 bases and J by 3 bases, with 8 bases between them. CDR1 is SGHTA, CDR2 FQGNSA, per germline. This CDR3 has 14 amino acids. This CDR3 reads CASSLLQANQPQHF. DNA of the CDR3: TGTGCCAGCAGCTTATTACAGGCCAATCAGCCCCAGCATTTT.

This clone was found a few times. The CDR3: CASRRGEHWQETQYF. The CDR3 DNA reads as TGTGCCAGCAGGAGGGGGGAACATTGGCAAGAGACCCAGTACTTC. The rearrangement links TRBV27 to TRBJ2-5; either TRBD1 or TRBD2 may supply D (6 bases each). From germline, CDR1 is MNHEY and CDR2 SMNVEV (reference sequence). Trimming took off 6 bases at V and 2 bases at J, with 16 bases between the two ends. CDR3 length: 15 amino acids.

This clone was picked up a small number of times. The chain joins TRBV9 to TRBJ2-2; 12 bases agree with TRBD2. The germline CDR1 and CDR2 sequences are SGDLS and YYNGEE. V dropped 0 bases and J dropped 9; count of bases not matched to a gene: 15. This CDR3 has 19 amino acids. CDR3 nucleotide sequence: TGTGCCAGCAGCGTAGCTGGGGGACTAGCGGGTGGCGCTCAGAGGGAGCTGTTTTTT. Translation: CASSVAGGLAGGAQRELFF.

The CDR3 DNA reads as TGTGCCTGGAGTCCGGGGACTGGGACTTACGAGCAGTACTTC. Protein product: CAWSPGTGTYEQYF. The rearrangement links TRBV30 to TRBJ2-7; maybe TRBD2 (6 bases). The CDR3 has 14 residues. Between the trimmed V and J ends, which lost 2 bases and 4 bases, there was a span of 15 bases. Germline-derived CDR1 and CDR2 are GTSNPN and SVGIG (reference sequence).

This clone was observed a handful of times. The CDR3 here is CARSMGQPYEQYF. The CDR3 coding sequence is TGTGCCAGATCCATGGGACAACCCTACGAGCAGTACTTC. The rearrangement links TRBV19 to TRBJ2-7; tentative D call: TRBD1 (6 bases). Trimming removed 9 bases from V and 2 bases from J, with 14 bases in between. The germline V gene has CDR1 LNHDA and CDR2 SQIVND (reference sequence). The CDR3 length is 13 residues.

In this sample, this clone turned up a few times. The chain uses TRBV28 and TRBJ2-7; 7 bases map to TRBD1. Per germline, CDR1 MDHEN and CDR2 SYDVKM. The CDR3 consists of 18 residues. V gave up 8 bases and J gave up 2 bases; unmatched junction bases: 21. CDR3 loop: CASYSSTTPRGRAYEQYF. The CDR3 DNA reads TGTGCCAGCTACAGCTCCACGACCCCCAGGGGGAGAGCCTACGAGCAGTACTTC.

The chain has TRBV6-5 and TRBJ1-5; TRBD1 might be the D (5 bases). CDR3 length equals 14 residues. In germline, CDR1 is MNHEY, CDR2 SVGAGI. Trimming cost V 5 bases and J 4 bases, with 12 bases left between them. The CDR3: CASSRPGGNQPQHF. The CDR3 coding sequence is TGTGCCAGCAGTCGGCCGGGGGGGAATCAGCCCCAGCATTTT.

There are a few counts of this clone. CDR3 DNA: TGCAGCGCTGATTACACCACGTCCTTGCTATACACTGAAGCTTTCTTT. This codes for CSADYTTSLLYTEAFF. This chain joins TRBV29-1 and TRBJ1-1; D not resolved. The CDR3 is 16 amino acids. The germline CDR1 and CDR2 sequences are SQVTM and ANQGSEA. Trimming cost V 7 bases and J 3 bases, with 24 bases left between them.

This clone appeared a few times. Other DNA sequences in the same sample also yield this CDR3. V usage is TRBV29-1 and J usage is TRBJ2-2, with D maybe TRBD2 (6 bases). Germline V gene lookup returns CDR1 SQVTM and CDR2 ANQGSEA. CDR3 length: 14 residues. Trimming removed 4 bases from V and 1 base from J, with 10 bases in between. For the CDR3, the DNA is TGCAGCGTTGTAGCGGAGTTGAACACCGGGGAGCTGTTTTTT. Protein product: CSVVAELNTGELFF.

J is TRBJ2-3 and V is TRBV12-5; TRBD1 matches 9 bases. Per the germline V gene, CDR1 is LGHNT and CDR2 is FRNRAP. Trimming removed 4 bases from V and 11 bases from J; junction bases left unmatched: 4. This CDR3 contains 12 residues. The CDR3 DNA reads as TGTGCTAGTGGTTCGGGACAGGGAGGGCAGTATTTT. As protein: CASGSGQGGQYF.

The CDR3 spells CASSQRDSYEQYF. In nucleotides, the CDR3 is TGCGCCAGCAGCCAAAGGGACAGCTACGAGCAGTACTTC. The chain carries TRBV4-1 and TRBJ2-7, with 7 positions matching TRBD1. This CDR3 comprises 13 residues. V lost 2 bases to trimming and J lost 3 bases; unmatched junction nucleotides: 1. Germline CDR1 and CDR2: MGHRA and YSYEKL.

CDR3 residues: CASSLAGASNEQYF. CDR3 in DNA: TGTGCCAGCAGCCTGGCGGGGGCGTCAAACGAGCAGTACTTC. V usage is TRBV5-4 and J usage is TRBJ2-7; possibly TRBD2 for D (7 bases). Germline CDR1 reads SGHNT; CDR2 reads YYREEE (reference sequence). The CDR3 has 14 amino acids. Between the trimmed V and J ends, which lost 4 bases and 5 bases, there was a span of 16 bases.

This chain uses TRBV18 with TRBJ1-5, with 9 bases that match TRBD1. V lost 3 bases and J lost 7; bases outside the gene matches: 7. The CDR3 sequence is 15 residues long. CDR1 and CDR2 from the germline V gene are KGHSH and LQKENI. The DNA of the CDR3 is TGTGCCAGCTCACCGTTGGACAGGGGAGTACAGCCCCAGCATTTT. It encodes CASSPLDRGVQPQHF.

This clone has only a few counts. The sample carries other DNA sequences with the same CDR3. This sequence joins TRBV30 and TRBJ2-3; weak D call: TRBD2 (5 bases). Germline CDR1 and CDR2: GTSNPN and SVGIG (reference sequence). The CDR3 contains 13 residues. Trimming took 0 bases from V and 4 from J, leaving 8 bases between them. The CDR3 DNA reads as TGTGCCTGGAGTGTACGGGGTGCAGATACGCAGTATTTT. Translating it yields CAWSVRGADTQYF. The variable domain in full, with the rest retrieved from reference TRBV30 and TRBJ2-3, is SQTIHQWPATLVQPVGSPLSLECTVEGTSNPNLYWYRQAAGRGLQLLFYSVGIGQISSEVPQNLSASRPQDRQFILSSKKLLLSDSGFYLCAWSVRGADTQYFGPGTRLTVL.

This clone was picked up a small number of times. At one end the junction does not follow the germline gene, possibly because of a read error. The chain links TRBV7-2 to TRBJ2-3; D is possibly TRBD2 (6 bases). The CDR3 loop spans 14 amino acids. Germline V gene sequence: CDR1 SGHTA, CDR2 FQGNSA. CDR3 in amino acids: CSSGGTYSTDTQYF. The CDR3 nucleotides read TGCTCATCCGGGGGAACTTATAGCACAGATACGCAGTATTTT.

J is TRBJ2-7 and V is TRBV7-9; D may correspond to TRBD1 or TRBD2 (5 bases each). This CDR3 comprises 14 residues. The germline V and J ends were trimmed by 2 bases and 5 bases, with 13 bases remaining between them. Germline V gene data show CDR1 as SEHNR and CDR2 as FQNEAQ (reference sequence). The CDR3 DNA follows: TGTGCCAGCAGCTTACACGGGACCGGCGACGAGCAGTACTTC. The encoded protein is CASSLHGTGDEQYF. Filled out from reference TRBV7-9 and TRBJ2-7, the complete variable domain reads DTGVSQNPRHKITKRGQNVTFRCDPISEHNRLYWYRQTLGQGPEFLTYFQNEAQLEKSRLLSDRFSAERPKGSFSTLEIQRTEQGDSAMYLCASSLHGTGDEQYFGPGTRLTVT.